These T cell receptor beta chains were read from a single sample in a study of OX40 agonist ivuxolimab in advanced cancers. Data came from immunoSEQ multiplex PCR; TCRdb stores just in-frame clones and leaves some out. The data show tens of thousands of clones, around 90% seen once. This sample comprised CD4+ or CD8+ T cells sorted from blood, obtained in a trial of the OX40 agonist ivuxolimab. Receptor source: an adult with an advanced solid tumor such as melanoma, head and neck, liver or kidney cancer. Both conserved end residues are part of each CDR3. Each record gives: clone size, J gene, D gene, V gene, CDR3 DNA, CDR3 protein. A D gene is named only where the DNA matches it firmly. Expanded clones get a size class; other rows say once, few or many, or leave the size out.

NA TRBJ1-1 NA TRBV6-1 TGTGCCAGCTTACTGGGGCCGACGAACACTGAAGCTTTCTTT CASLLGPTNTEAFF
NA TRBJ2-3 NA TRBV4-3 TGCGCCAGCAGCCCCGAGGTTCCCCTGGATACGCAGTATTTT CASSPEVPLDTQYF
NA TRBJ1-6 TRBD1 TRBV5-1 TGCGCCAGCAGTACCGGGACAGTAGGTTCACCCCTCCACTTT CASSTGTVGSPLHF
NA TRBJ1-4 TRBD1 TRBV19 TGTGCCAGTAGTATAAACAGGGGGCGCGAAAAACTGTTTTTT CASSINRGREKLFF
few TRBJ1-2 TRBD1 TRBV27 TGTGCCAGCAGCGGAACAGGGGGCGGGTTTGGCTACACCTTC CASSGTGGGFGYTF
NA TRBJ1-1 NA TRBV6-5 TGTGCCAGCAGGCGTACAGGGCTGTCCACTGAAGCTTTCTTT CASRRTGLSTEAFF
NA TRBJ1-5 NA TRBV5-1 TGCGCCAGCAGCCCTAGTCGGTTCGTGGGAGGTCCTAGCAATCAGCCCCAGCATTTT CASSPSRFVGGPSNQPQHF
once TRBJ1-1 NA TRBV29-1 TGCAGCGTTGCGGGATACGCGCAGGGCGCCATGAACACTGAAGCTTTCTTT CSVAGYAQGAMNTEAFF
few TRBJ1-1 NA TRBV21-1 TGTGCCAGCAGCAAAGGACGGACAGGGGACACTGAAGCTTTCTTT CASSKGRTGDTEAFF
NA TRBJ1-3 NA TRBV5-1 TGCGCCAGCAGCTCCCGGGACGCGAGCTCTGGAAACACCATATATTTT CASSSRDASSGNTIYF
NA TRBJ1-1 TRBD1 TRBV5-1 TGCGCCAGCAGCGAGCCCGGGACAGGGGATACTGAAGCTTTCTTT CASSEPGTGDTEAFF
NA TRBJ2-5 NA TRBV7-2 TGTGCCAGCAGGAAGGGGGGGGAGACCCAGTACTTC CASRKGGETQYF
NA TRBJ1-5 TRBD1 TRBV19 TGTGCCAGTAGTAAGGGACAGGGATGGTATAGCAATCAGCCCCAGCATTTT CASSKGQGWYSNQPQHF
NA TRBJ2-7 TRBD2 TRBV7-3 TGTGCCAGCAGCTCTAGCGGGGGGGTTACCTACGAGCAGTACTTC CASSSSGGVTYEQYF
NA TRBJ2-3 TRBD2 TRBV6-1 TGTGCCAGCAGTGACGTGGCTAGCGGGGTCACAGATACGCAGTATTTT CASSDVASGVTDTQYF
few TRBJ1-6 NA TRBV5-1 TGCGCCAGCAGCTTGTCAGGACGGGGTGGAGGAGCCTCCTATAATTCACCCCTCCACTTT CASSLSGRGGGASYNSPLHF
NA TRBJ2-4 NA TRBV4-1 TGCGCCAGCAGCCAAGGAGTTCTAGCCAAAAACATTCAGTACTTC CASSQGVLAKNIQYF